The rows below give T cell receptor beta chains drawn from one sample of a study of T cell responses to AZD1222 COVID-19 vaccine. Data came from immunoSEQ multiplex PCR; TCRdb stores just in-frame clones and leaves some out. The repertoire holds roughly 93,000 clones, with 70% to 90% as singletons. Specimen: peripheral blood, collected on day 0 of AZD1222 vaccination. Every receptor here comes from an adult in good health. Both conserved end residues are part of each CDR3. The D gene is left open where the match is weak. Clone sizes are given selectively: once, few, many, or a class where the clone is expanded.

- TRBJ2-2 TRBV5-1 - TGCGCCAGCAATATCAGGGGAGGGGCCGGGGAGCTGTTTTTT CASNIRGGAGELFF
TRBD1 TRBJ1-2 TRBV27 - TGTGCCAGCAGCCAGACAGGGCTTGGCTACACCTTC CASSQTGLGYTF
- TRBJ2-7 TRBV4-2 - TGTGCCAGCAGCCAAGACGCCGTGGGGTACGAGCAGTACTTC CASSQDAVGYEQYF
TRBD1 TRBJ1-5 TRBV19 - TGTGCCAGTCAACCGGGACAGGGGGCGCGGGTGCGAAATCAGCCCCAGCATTTT CASQPGQGARVRNQPQHF
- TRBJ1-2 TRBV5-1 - TGCGCCAGCAGCTTATCAGACCCTAACTATGGCTACACCTTC CASSLSDPNYGYTF
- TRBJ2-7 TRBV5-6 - TGTGCCAGCAGCTTAGGTTCGGGGGCGCAAAACGAGCAGTACTTC CASSLGSGAQNEQYF
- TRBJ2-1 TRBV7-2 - TGTGCCAGCAGCCCAGGGCCCCAGTACCACAATGAGCAGTTCTTC CASSPGPQYHNEQFF
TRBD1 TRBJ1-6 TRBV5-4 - TGTGCCAGCAGCCCTCCAGGGGGTTCACCCCTCCACTTT CASSPPGGSPLHF
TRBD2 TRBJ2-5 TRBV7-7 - TGTGCCAGCAGCTTAGCCGGGACTAGCGGAGAGACCCAGTACTTC CASSLAGTSGETQYF
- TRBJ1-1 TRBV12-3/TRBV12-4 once TGTGCCAGCACGGGACACCGGAACACTGAAGCTTTCTTT CASTGHRNTEAFF
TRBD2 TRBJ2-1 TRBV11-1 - TGTGCCAGCAGCCCCGCCGGGACTAGCGGAAGAGAGCAGTTCTTC CASSPAGTSGREQFF
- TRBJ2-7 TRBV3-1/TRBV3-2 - TGTGCCAGCAGCCAAGGGGCTTATCCACACTACGAGCAGTACTTC CASSQGAYPHYEQYF
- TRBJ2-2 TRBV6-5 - TGTGCCAGCAGTAAGGGACTCGGGGAGCTGTTTTTT CASSKGLGELFF
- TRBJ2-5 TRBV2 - TGTGCCAGCAGTGAGGCCAAAGAGACCCAGTACTTC CASSEAKETQYF
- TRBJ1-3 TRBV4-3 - TGCGCCAGCAGCCAAGGAGGTGGAAACACCATATATTTT CASSQGGGNTIYF
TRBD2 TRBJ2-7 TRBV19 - TGTGCCAGTAGTGCCGGGACTAGACACGAGCAGTACTTC CASSAGTRHEQYF
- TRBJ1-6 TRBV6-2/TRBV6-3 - TGTGCCAGCAGCAGGGTACAATTCTCACCCCTCCACTTT CASSRVQFSPLHF
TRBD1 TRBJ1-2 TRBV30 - TGTGCCTGGAGTGAAAGGGGACAGGGGTTCTATGGCTACACCTTC CAWSERGQGFYGYTF
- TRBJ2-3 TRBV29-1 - TGCAGCGCCCGCCGGGAATCGGATACGCAGTATTTT CSARRESDTQYF
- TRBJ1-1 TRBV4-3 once TGCGCCAGCAGCTACACACAGAACACTGAAGCTTTCTTT CASSYTQNTEAFF
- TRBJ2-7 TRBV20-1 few TGCAGTGCTAATGACCCGGGACTCAGCTCCTACGAGCAGTACTTC CSANDPGLSSYEQYF
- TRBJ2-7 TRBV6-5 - TGTGCCAGCAGTCCTAGCGCAACCTACGAGCAGTACTTC CASSPSATYEQYF
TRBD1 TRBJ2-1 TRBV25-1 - TGTGCCAGCAGTGTGGGACAGGGGTCAAATGAGCAGTTCTTC CASSVGQGSNEQFF
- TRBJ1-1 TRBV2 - TGTGCCAGCAGTGAAGGTCCAGTGAACACTGAAGCTTTCTTT CASSEGPVNTEAFF
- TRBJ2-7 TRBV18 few TGTGCCAGCTCATCCAATCCGGCGGGCTACGAGCAGTACTTC CASSSNPAGYEQYF
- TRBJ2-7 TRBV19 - TGTGCCAGTAGTAGGGACACGTACGAGCAGTACTTC CASSRDTYEQYF
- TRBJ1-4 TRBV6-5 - TGTGCCAGCAATTACGGGACTAATGAAAAACTGTTTTTT CASNYGTNEKLFF
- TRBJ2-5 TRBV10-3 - TGTGCCATCAGTGTAGGGAGTCACGACGAGACCCAGTACTTC CAISVGSHDETQYF
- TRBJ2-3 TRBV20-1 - TGCAGTGCTAGAGCTACAGATACGCAGTATTTT CSARATDTQYF